This T cell receptor (beta chain) was captured by sequencing in a study of blood T cell repertoires in COVID-19. Participants were aged roughly 18 to 90 years, lived in some 23 US areas, and enrolled virtually. Before being deemed recovered, Cohort 3 donors had two negative PCRs, clearance, or symptom resolution. V lost 8 bases to trimming and J lost 0 bases; unmatched junction nucleotides: 11. This CDR3 has 17 residues. The germline V gene has CDR1 LNHDA and CDR2 SQIVND (reference sequence). Original data processing: Using reference gene primer amplification, nucleated cell counts were estimated. Assay used: immunoSEQ multiplex PCR; TCRdb lists only in-frame clones, some missing. V and J calls and clone size are as listed in that table; D and trimming were resolved from the DNA. The table has under 300,000 clones, 85% to 90% seen once; the top ten hold 2% to 3%.

The sample comprised PBMCs or T cells enriched from blood (not recorded which). The sequence derives from a woman aged 18-29 years who had recovered from COVID-19. The chain carries TRBV19 and TRBJ1-5; 9 positions agree with TRBD1. The CDR3 nucleotides read TGTGCCAGTCTATCCGGGACAGGGACATTTAGCAATCAGCCCCAGCATTTT. As protein: CASLSGTGTFSNQPQHF.